This T cell receptor (beta chain) was retrieved from a study of shared clonotypes between healthy human individuals. A CD45RA-negative memory subset and a CD45RA+ naive subset were separated from the CD4+ cells. The assay was immunoSEQ multiplex PCR, and TCRdb's table has in-frame clones only and misses some. This sample has roughly 1 million clones, with 75% to 85% found just once. CDR1 is MNHNS, CDR2 SASEGT, per germline. Trimming cost V 7 bases and J 7 bases; bases outside gene matches: 7. This CDR3 is built from 13 residues. The sequence came from a young man in good health. Some clones in this sample may be carry-over from other donors' samples. The V call is TRBV6-1, the J call TRBJ1-5; the match to TRBD1 covers 7 bases. The sequencing sample was made of memory CD4+ T cells from PBMCs. Subset noted: CD45RA-negative fraction. CDR3 amino acids: CASTPGGQQPQHF. CDR3 nucleotide sequence: TGTGCCAGCACTCCAGGGGGACAGCAGCCCCAGCATTTT.